This TCR beta chain stems from a study of shared clonotypes between healthy human individuals. Background on the study: CD4 naive and CD4 memory each took three plates per donor, while CD8 naive took two and CD8 memory one.

Sequenced by immunoSEQ multiplex PCR; TCRdb stores in-frame clones only, minus some. The table shows 2.5 million or so clones, with around 94% occurring only once. Of note for this clone: Its antigen is as yet unknown.

Findings of the study overall: It was expected that sequencing depth would affect clonotype sharing among donors. The rarefaction results pointed to incomplete sorted-subset sequencing despite large depth. On the whole, naive subsets had larger estimated richness than memory subsets had.

Material for sequencing was naive CD4+ T cells sorted from blood. As for subset: CD45RA+ positively selected. This receptor was identified in a man younger than 30 in good health.

For the CDR3, the DNA is TGTGCCATCAGTGGGATGCCTTGGCCCCTACTAGCGGGAGGGCCTCCGGGCGAGACCCAGTACTTC. Its translation is CAISGMPWPLLAGGPPGETQYF. This chain joins TRBV10-3 and TRBJ2-5; TRBD2 agrees at 13 bases. The CDR3 has 22 residues. Germline CDR1 is ENHRY and CDR2 is SYGVKD. Trimming cost V 4 bases and J 5 bases; bases outside gene matches: 25.